The present entry profiles one TCR beta chain with its context. Its specificity is unknown. The data belong to a study of siplizumab effects on memory and regulatory T cells. Study-wide points: Naive T cells apparently outstripped memory cells in diversity and seemed major alloresponse contributors.

Here immunoSEQ multiplex PCR was the method, and the copy in TCRdb shows in-frame clones only, minus some. The table lists 60,000 to 70,000 clones, over 80% of them singletons. From germline, CDR1 is SGHRS and CDR2 YFSETQ. J lost 3 bases, V lost 1 base, and 6 bases had no gene match. The CDR3 runs to 17 residues. The clonotype was recovered from a human donor in good health. The chain links TRBV5-1 to TRBJ2-3; 12 bases line up with TRBD2. Source material: Tregs sorted from blood. CDR3 region: CASSLMPGTSGTDTQYF. The CDR3 bases are TGCGCCAGCAGCTTGATGCCCGGGACTAGCGGGACAGATACGCAGTATTTT. Based on the CDR3 plus reference TRBV5-1 and TRBJ2-3, the full variable domain is KAGVTQTPRYLIKTRGQQVTLSCSPISGHRSVSWYQQTPGQGLQFLFEYFSETQRNKGNFPGRFSGRQFSNSRSEMNVSTLELGDSALYLCASSLMPGTSGTDTQYFGPGTRLTVL.